The clone carrying this T cell receptor (beta chain) was seen only once. These data are taken from a study of blood T cell repertoires in COVID-19. On the study more broadly: T cells, B-cell-depleted T cells, or PBMCs provided the cDNA or gDNA that served as material.

This CDR3 spans 15 amino acids. Per germline, CDR1 SGHDT and CDR2 YYEEEE. V shed 0 bases and J shed 2 bases, with 11 bases lying between them. Recruits, aged about 18 to 100 years, lived in 20 to 30 US areas. Cohorts were assigned according to the clinical history that participants reported. Original data processing: Nucleated cell number was recorded as an estimate derived from reference gene primer amplification. The protocol was immunoSEQ multiplex PCR, while the TCRdb copy is restricted to in-frame clones and leaves out a portion. V, J and clone size are those of that table, while D and trimming were read from the DNA. The data contain 390,000 or so clones, around four fifths of them seen just once; the ten biggest clones take up less than 6%.

The clonotype originates from a woman in her forties or fifties who had recovered from COVID-19. Sequencing was done on a sample of PBMCs or T cells enriched from blood (not recorded which). The genes are TRBV5-6 and TRBJ1-1, with D uncertain. Here the CDR3 reads CASSLVVRVNTEAFF. The CDR3 DNA reads as TGTGCCAGCAGCTTGGTCGTGAGAGTTAACACTGAAGCTTTCTTT.